This paragraph covers one TCR beta chain sequence. Its antigen is not identified. The repertoire was sequenced with immunoSEQ multiplex PCR; TCRdb's copy has only in-frame clones and lacks some. In the table there are about 81,000 clones, around 93% of which are singletons. The data were obtained in a study of graft-versus-host responses after intestinal transplantation. On the study more broadly: Anti-thymocyte globulin induction, then tacrolimus and steroids for two to four years, went to all recipients.

CDR1 is SGDLS, CDR2 YYNGEE, per germline. V shed 0 bases and J 4 bases; nucleotides not matched to a gene: 21. The CDR3 covers 21 residues. General study findings and limits: GvH clones detected in recipient marrow included some appearing first in ileum or blood.

Sequencing used unstimulated CD4+ T cells sorted from spleen or lymph node cells, obtained before transplant. The chain links TRBV9 to TRBJ2-2, with 7 bases aligning to TRBD2. This receptor was identified in a human donor who was the organ donor for an intestinal transplant. The CDR3 protein is CASSVDAVWGEGAEGTGELFF. The DNA of the CDR3 is TGTGCCAGCAGCGTAGATGCGGTTTGGGGGGAGGGCGCGGAAGGCACCGGGGAGCTGTTTTTT.